The 2 T cell receptor beta chains below all came from one sample that was sequenced in a study of shared clonotypes between healthy human individuals. TCRdb's table, derived via immunoSEQ multiplex PCR, lists solely in-frame clones and lacks some. Of 1,100,000 or so clones in the sample, approximately 80% were seen once. The sequencing sample was made of memory CD4+ T cells from PBMCs. Subset described: CD45RA-negative fraction. These receptors were obtained from a man aged 18 to 29 in good health. Some clones in this sample may be carry-over from other donors' samples.

This chain connects TRBV27 to TRBJ1-4; TRBD1 agrees at 7 bases. Losses at the gene ends were 4 bases for V and 7 bases for J; bases not matched to a gene: 15. Germline CDR1 and CDR2: MNHEY and SMNVEV (reference sequence). The CDR3 contains 17 residues. CDR3 DNA sequence: TGTGCCAGCAGTTCAATTACAGGGGTTCGTAAGCGTGAAAAACTGTTTTTT. Amino acids: CASSSITGVRKREKLFF.

V is TRBV28 and J is TRBJ2-7; 7 nucleotides align to TRBD2. Germline values: CDR1 MDHEN, CDR2 SYDVKM. The junction had 6 bases not matched to a gene; V was cut back by 7 bases and J by 3 bases. The length of the CDR3 is 13 residues. CDR3 coding DNA: TGTGCCAGCATTGGGGGAGGGCGCTACGAGCAGTACTTC. Encoded protein: CASIGGGRYEQYF.